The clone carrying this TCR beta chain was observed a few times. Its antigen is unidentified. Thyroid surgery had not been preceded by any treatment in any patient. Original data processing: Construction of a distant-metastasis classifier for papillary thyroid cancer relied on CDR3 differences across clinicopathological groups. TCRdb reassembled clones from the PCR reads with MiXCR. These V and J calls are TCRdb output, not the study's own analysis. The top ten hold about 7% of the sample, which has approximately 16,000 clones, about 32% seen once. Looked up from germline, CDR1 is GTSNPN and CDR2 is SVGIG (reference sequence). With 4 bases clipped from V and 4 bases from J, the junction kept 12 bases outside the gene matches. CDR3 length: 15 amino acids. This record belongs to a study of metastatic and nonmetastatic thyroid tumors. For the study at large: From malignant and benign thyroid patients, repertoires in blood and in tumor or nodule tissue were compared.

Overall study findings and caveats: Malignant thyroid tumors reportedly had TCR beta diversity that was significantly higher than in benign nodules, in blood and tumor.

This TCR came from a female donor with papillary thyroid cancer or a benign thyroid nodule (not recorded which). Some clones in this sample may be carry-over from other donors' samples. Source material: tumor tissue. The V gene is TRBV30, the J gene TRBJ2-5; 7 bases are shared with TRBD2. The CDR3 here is CAWTSGTPTRETQYF. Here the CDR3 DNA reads TGTGCCTGGACAAGCGGGACTCCGACCCGAGAGACCCAGTACTTC. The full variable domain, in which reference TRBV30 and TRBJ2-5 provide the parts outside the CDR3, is SQTIHQWPATLVQPVGSPLSLECTVEGTSNPNLYWYRQAAGRGLQLLFYSVGIGQISSEVPQNLSASRPQDRQFILSSKKLLLSDSGFYLCAWTSGTPTRETQYFGPGTRLLVL.